Listed below are T cell receptor beta chains from one sample, sequenced in a study of identical twins. One entry per CDR3 protein, called by TCRdb with MiXCR from the 5' RACE reads. The sample has around 230,000 distinct CDR3 sequences; 6.5% to 8% are singletons. Separately, the same data were catalogued under a study of T cells expressing NK-cell markers.

Sequenced: CD8+ T cells sorted from blood. The receptor source for this set is a woman aged 18-30 years in good health. Both conserved end residues are part of each CDR3. Fields, in order: CDR3 DNA, CDR3 protein, J gene, V gene, D gene, clone size. The D gene is left open where the match is weak. The size field is filled for only some rows; it gives once, few, many or a size class.

TGCGCCAGCAGCCTCTCCGCGGGGGCCACCTCCTACGAGCAGTACTTC | CASSLSAGATSYEQYF | TRBJ2-7 | TRBV4-3 | NA | few
TGTGCCAGCAGTGAAGTAGGGGGGAACTACGAGCAGTACTTC | CASSEVGGNYEQYF | TRBJ2-7 | TRBV2 | NA | NA
TGCAGCGGTGAACTAGCGGGGACCCACAATGAGCAGTTCTTC | CSGELAGTHNEQFF | TRBJ2-1 | TRBV29-1 | TRBD2 | many
TGTGCCAGCAGTCAGAGCGACGAGCAGTACTTC | CASSQSDEQYF | TRBJ2-7 | TRBV6-6 | NA | few
TGTGCCAGCAGCTTGGGTTCTAGTAATGAGCAGTTCTTC | CASSLGSSNEQFF | TRBJ2-1 | TRBV5-6 | NA | many
TGCGCCAGCAGCTTGGCCCCGCTACCCGTTTGGGCTGCTGAGGAAGCTTTCTTT | CASSLAPLPVWAAEEAFF | TRBJ1-1 | TRBV5-1 | NA | few
TGCGCCAGCAGCTTGGCTACTAGCGGGAGGGGTGAGCAGTTCTTC | CASSLATSGRGEQFF | TRBJ2-1 | TRBV5-1 | TRBD2 | many
TGTGCCAGCAGCGCGGACTTATACAATGAGCAGTTCTTC | CASSADLYNEQFF | TRBJ2-1 | TRBV7-9 | NA | many
TGTGCCAGCGTAGCGGGAAGCTCCTACAATGAGCAGTTCTTC | CASVAGSSYNEQFF | TRBJ2-1 | TRBV5-5 | TRBD2 | many
TGTGCCTGGAGTGACCTCACAGATACGCAGTATTTT | CAWSDLTDTQYF | TRBJ2-3 | TRBV30 | NA | few
TGTGCCACCGGGACATCCACCGGGGAGCTGTTTTTT | CATGTSTGELFF | TRBJ2-2 | TRBV24-1 | NA | many
TGTGCCAGCAGTCCGACCAGAGCCCCTGGAAACACCATATATTTT | CASSPTRAPGNTIYF | TRBJ1-3 | TRBV27 | NA | many
TGTGCCAGCGCTAGCGGGGCAAGCTCCTACAATGAGCAGTTCTTC | CASASGASSYNEQFF | TRBJ2-1 | TRBV6-1 | TRBD2 | once
TGCAGTGCTATACACCGGGACAGGGGGCTGGGTGAGCAGTTCTTC | CSAIHRDRGLGEQFF | TRBJ2-1 | TRBV20-1 | TRBD1 | NA
TGTGCCAGCAGCTATGTCAACACGGGGAGCACTGAAGCTTTCTTT | CASSYVNTGSTEAFF | TRBJ1-1 | TRBV14 | NA | few
TGTGCCAGCAGGCGGAGTACCTACGAGCAGTACTTC | CASRRSTYEQYF | TRBJ2-7 | TRBV6-2/TRBV6-3 | NA | few
TGTGCCAGCAGCCTCCGACACGGGGGAGAGGAGCAGTACTTC | CASSLRHGGEEQYF | TRBJ2-7 | TRBV3-1 | NA | many
TGTGCCACCAGCAGCGGGAGGGGGAACAATGAGCAGTTCTTC | CATSSGRGNNEQFF | TRBJ2-1 | TRBV15 | TRBD2 | many
TGTGCCAGCAGCGTTAGCGGGAGAATGAGCGAGACCCAGTACTTC | CASSVSGRMSETQYF | TRBJ2-5 | TRBV3-1 | TRBD2 | NA
TGTGCCAGCAGTTTCACTGCAGGGAGCCCCTACGAGCAGTACTTC | CASSFTAGSPYEQYF | TRBJ2-7 | TRBV6-5 | NA | NA
TGTGCCAGCAGCTCGGACCTAGCGGGGCGGGACACAGATACGCAGTATTTT | CASSSDLAGRDTDTQYF | TRBJ2-3 | TRBV7-9 | TRBD2 | NA
TGTGCCAGCAGCTTGGGCGGCTATGAGCAGTTCTTC | CASSLGGYEQFF | TRBJ2-1 | TRBV5-1 | NA | many
TGTGCCAGCAGCGGACAAGAAGAGACCCAGTACTTC | CASSGQEETQYF | TRBJ2-5 | TRBV6-5 | NA | NA
TGTGCCAGCAGTCCCACAGCGGTCAATGAGCAGTTCTTC | CASSPTAVNEQFF | TRBJ2-1 | TRBV6-6 | NA | few
TGTGCCAGCAGCATTCTAGCGGGAGGGAGGCAGTTCTTC | CASSILAGGRQFF | TRBJ2-1 | TRBV5-5 | TRBD2 | once
TGCAGTGCTAGCACTGGGGCCAAAAACATTCAGTACTTC | CSASTGAKNIQYF | TRBJ2-4 | TRBV20-1 | NA | many
TGTGCCAGCACCTTTCTTAGCGGGAGGGTGGGCACCGGGGAGCTGTTTTTT | CASTFLSGRVGTGELFF | TRBJ2-2 | TRBV7-8 | TRBD2 | few
TGCAGCGTTGAATGGCGGGAGGCCCTTCCCAATGAGCAGTTCTTC | CSVEWREALPNEQFF | TRBJ2-1 | TRBV29-1 | TRBD2 | many
TGTGCCAGCAGCGGCCAAACCTCCTACAATGAGCAGTTCTTC | CASSGQTSYNEQFF | TRBJ2-1 | TRBV5-6 | NA | many
TGTGCCAGCAGTCTGAGGACAGGCGGGGGCTACACCTTC | CASSLRTGGGYTF | TRBJ1-2 | TRBV12-3/TRBV12-4 | TRBD1 | many
TGCAGCGTTGAGGGCTCCTACGAGCAGTACTTC | CSVEGSYEQYF | TRBJ2-7 | TRBV29-1 | NA | few
TGTGCCAGCAGATCTGGACATGGAGGGGAGACCCAGTACTTC | CASRSGHGGETQYF | TRBJ2-5 | TRBV12-3/TRBV12-4 | NA | many
TGTGCCAGCAGTTTCAACGGGGAGCTGTTTTTT | CASSFNGELFF | TRBJ2-2 | TRBV12-3/TRBV12-4 | NA | many
TGCAGCGTACCTAACAGGGCTTACTATGGCTACACCTTC | CSVPNRAYYGYTF | TRBJ1-2 | TRBV29-1 | NA | few